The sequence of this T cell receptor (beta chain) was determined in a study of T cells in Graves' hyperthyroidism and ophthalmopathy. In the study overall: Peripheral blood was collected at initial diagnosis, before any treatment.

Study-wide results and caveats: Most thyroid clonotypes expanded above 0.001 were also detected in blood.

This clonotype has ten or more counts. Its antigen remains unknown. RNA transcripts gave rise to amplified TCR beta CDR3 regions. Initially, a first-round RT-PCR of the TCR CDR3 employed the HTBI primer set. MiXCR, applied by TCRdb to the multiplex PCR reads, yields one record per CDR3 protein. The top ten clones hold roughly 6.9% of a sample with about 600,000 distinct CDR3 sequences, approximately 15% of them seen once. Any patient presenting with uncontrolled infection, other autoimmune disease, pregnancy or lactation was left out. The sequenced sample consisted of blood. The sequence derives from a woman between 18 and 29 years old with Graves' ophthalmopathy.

The CDR3 coding sequence is TGTGCCAGCAGCTCACTGACAGGGGTAAATTCACCCCTCCACTTT. It codes for CASSSLTGVNSPLHF. The chain joins TRBV12-3 or TRBV12-4 to TRBJ1-6; TRBD1 matches 8 bases. CDR3 length equals 15 residues. The trim removed 6 bases at V and 7 bases at J, leaving 8 bases unmatched.